These 20 T cell receptor beta chains were sequenced from one sample in a study of TIL therapy for anti-PD-1-resistant metastatic lung cancer. Time point indicated: pre-treatment sample, taken before nivolumab and TIL therapy. Sequencing used immunoSEQ v3. Sequencing was performed with immunoSEQ multiplex PCR; in TCRdb, only in-frame clones are kept and a portion is missing. Of approximately 16,000 clones listed, 86% are singletons. This material consisted of blood, taken at baseline. The receptors here all came from a person aged 25-79 years with non-small cell lung cancer.

This clone appeared a single time. The genes are TRBV19 and TRBJ1-2; the D is unclear. V shed 1 base and J shed 6 bases, with 12 bases lying between them. Germline CDR1 reads LNHDA; CDR2 reads SQIVND (reference sequence). The CDR3 is 14 residues long. The CDR3 reads CASSIVGSQNGYTF. The CDR3 region has the DNA TGTGCCAGTAGTATAGTAGGGTCGCAGAATGGCTACACCTTC.

The chain combines TRBV6-5 with TRBJ2-7; D is uncertain. The CDR3 extends over 15 amino acids. The V end was cut by 5 bases, the J end by 2 bases, with 16 bases between. CDR1 and CDR2 (germline): MNHEY, SVGAGI. In DNA, the CDR3 is TGTGCCAGCAGTGCGACGGAGAAATCCCCCTACGAGCAGTACGTC. Amino acids: CASSATEKSPYEQYV.

This chain links TRBV19 with TRBJ2-1, with unresolved D. The V end was cut by 6 bases, the J end by 10 bases, with 16 bases between. The CDR3 runs to 13 residues. Germline V gene data show CDR1 as LNHDA and CDR2 as SQIVND (reference sequence). The CDR3 sequence: CASSPGLGEEQFF. The CDR3 nucleotides read TGTGCCAGTAGCCCTGGCCTAGGTGAAGAGCAGTTCTTC.

J is TRBJ2-3 and V is TRBV7-2; D ambiguous. This CDR3 spans 14 amino acids. The germline V gene encodes CDR1 SGHTA and CDR2 FQGNSA. Trimming pared 1 base from V and 2 bases from J, leaving 7 bases between. Written as DNA, the CDR3 is TGTGCCAGCAGCTTAGGCGGAGTCACAGATACGCAGTATTTT. This encodes CASSLGGVTDTQYF. Together with reference TRBV7-2 and TRBJ2-3, the CDR3 gives the full variable domain: GAGVSQSPSNKVTEKGKDVELRCDPISGHTALYWYRQSLGQGLEFLIYFQGNSAPDKSGLPSDRFSAERTGGSVSTLTIQRTQQEDSAVYLCASSLGGVTDTQYFGPGTRLTVL.

The CDR3 coding sequence is TGCGCCAGCAGGGAGGGACAGGGGCTGACTGAGCAGTTCTTC. Protein sequence: CASREGQGLTEQFF. The rearrangement links TRBV5-1 to TRBJ2-1; TRBD1 matches at 10 bases. V lost 5 bases and J lost 9; bases outside the gene matches: 8. This CDR3 comprises 14 residues. CDR1 SGHRS and CDR2 YFSETQ come from the germline V gene. The full variable domain, completed using reference TRBV5-1 and TRBJ2-1, is KAGVTQTPRYLIKTRGQQVTLSCSPISGHRSVSWYQQTPGQGLQFLFEYFSETQRNKGNFPGRFSGRQFSNSRSEMNVSTLELGDSALYLCASREGQGLTEQFFGPGTRLTVL.

This clone was observed once. The chain combines TRBV7-2 with TRBJ1-5; D not certain. Germline V lookup: CDR1 SGHTA, CDR2 FQGNSA. The CDR3 consists of 15 residues. The V and J ends lost 1 base and 1 base respectively, with 8 bases between them. The CDR3 DNA follows: TGTGCCAGCAGCTTAGGCGGGGTGAGCAATCAGCCCCAGCATTTT. This translates into CASSLGGVSNQPQHF.

The V and J genes are TRBV13 and TRBJ2-1; no reliable D call. Germline V gene data show CDR1 as PRHDT and CDR2 as FYEKMQ (reference sequence). CDR3 size: 13 residues. V shed 0 bases and J shed 8 bases, with 8 bases lying between them. The CDR3 bases are TGTGCCAGCAGCTTAGGTTACAGCTATGAGCAGTTCTTC. This sequence encodes CASSLGYSYEQFF.

The chain links TRBV5-7 to TRBJ1-1; TRBD1 might be the D (5 bases). TRBV5-7 is assigned to the ORF class and has an uncertain function. This CDR3 has 15 amino acids. V dropped 1 base and J dropped 2 bases, with 12 bases sitting between them. CDR3 in DNA: TGTGCCAGCAGCTTGTTCATAGGGGTAAACACTGAAGCTTTCTTT. It translates to CASSLFIGVNTEAFF.

V and J are TRBV11-2 and TRBJ2-5; maybe TRBD1 (5 bases). The germline V gene has CDR1 SGHAT and CDR2 FQNNGV. V dropped 5 bases and J dropped 5 bases, with 9 bases sitting between them. The CDR3 is 12 amino acids. CDR3 protein: CASSPPGETQYF. DNA for the CDR3: TGTGCCAGCAGCCCCCCAGGGGAGACCCAGTACTTC.

CDR3 residues: CASSPGRQGQPQHF. The CDR3 bases are TGCGCCAGCAGCCCAGGTAGGCAGGGCCAGCCCCAGCATTTT. The V and J genes are TRBV4-3 and TRBJ1-5, with a weak D call TRBD1 (5 bases). Trimming removed 4 bases at V and 7 bases at J, with 14 bases between. The germline V gene encodes CDR1 LGHNA and CDR2 YSLEER. There are 14 residues in the CDR3.

The table lists this clone with a count of one. The chain employs TRBV7-9 and TRBJ2-5; 10 nucleotides line up with TRBD1. There are 14 residues in the CDR3. The germline V gene encodes CDR1 SEHNR and CDR2 FQNEAQ (reference sequence). J gave up 4 bases and V 1 base, and 0 bases lay outside the gene matches. CDR3 sequence reads: CASSLGTGGETQYF. DNA of the CDR3: TGTGCCAGCAGCTTAGGGACAGGGGGAGAGACCCAGTACTTC.

The J gene is TRBJ1-1, the V gene TRBV6-6, with TRBD1 matching over 7 bases. Germline CDR1 is MNHNY and CDR2 is SVGAGI (reference sequence). V lost 2 bases to trimming and J lost 1 base; unmatched junction nucleotides: 4. The CDR3 covers 15 residues. The DNA for the CDR3 is TGTGCCAGCAGTTACACAGGGGTGGGGAACACTGAAGCTTTCTTT. Protein sequence: CASSYTGVGNTEAFF.

The genes are TRBV28 and TRBJ1-4; D gene unclear. The CDR3 sequence is 14 residues long. The germline V gene has CDR1 MDHEN and CDR2 SYDVKM. V lost 10 bases to trimming and J lost 2 bases, with 14 bases between them. The CDR3, as DNA: TGTGCCACCAGCGACGGACCGACTAATGAAAAACTGTTTTTT. This codes for CATSDGPTNEKLFF.

The rearrangement uses TRBV7-9 and TRBJ1-1; D ambiguous. Germline loops: CDR1 SEHNR, CDR2 FQNEAQ (reference sequence). With 1 base removed from V and 2 bases from J, the gap between germline ends came to 2 bases. The CDR3 loop spans 12 amino acids. CDR3 sequence (DNA): TGTGCCAGCAGCTTAGTTAACACTGAAGCTTTCTTT. Translation: CASSLVNTEAFF.

This clone was seen once. The chain carries TRBV19 and TRBJ1-3; tentatively, D is TRBD1 (6 bases). The CDR3 consists of 14 residues. Germline V lookup: CDR1 LNHDA, CDR2 SQIVND (reference sequence). V lost 7 bases, J lost 0 bases, and 10 bases lay in between. The CDR3 sequence: CASTYRVSGNTIYF. The CDR3 region has the DNA TGTGCCAGTACTTACAGGGTCTCTGGAAACACCATATATTTT.

The chain carries TRBV7-8 and TRBJ1-1, with TRBD1 identical over 7 bases. In germline, CDR1 is SGHVS, CDR2 FQNEAQ. J was trimmed by 4 bases and V by 4 bases; bases with no gene match: 3. This CDR3 contains 13 residues. The CDR3 reads CASSSRQGTEAFF. For the CDR3, the DNA is TGTGCCAGCAGCTCCCGACAGGGCACTGAAGCTTTCTTT.

V usage is TRBV5-1 and J usage is TRBJ2-7; TRBD2 agrees at 11 bases. The CDR3 is 14 amino acids. The V gene end was trimmed by 4 bases and the J gene end by 6 bases; junction bases not matched to a gene: 6. CDR1 is SGHRS, CDR2 YFSETQ, per germline. CDR3 protein: CASSLSGGAGEQYF. The CDR3 bases are TGCGCCAGCAGCCTTAGCGGGGGGGCGGGCGAGCAGTACTTC. The complete variable domain, with remaining parts taken from reference TRBV5-1 and TRBJ2-7, reads KAGVTQTPRYLIKTRGQQVTLSCSPISGHRSVSWYQQTPGQGLQFLFEYFSETQRNKGNFPGRFSGRQFSNSRSEMNVSTLELGDSALYLCASSLSGGAGEQYFGPGTRLTVT.

The rearrangement links TRBV27 to TRBJ2-7; a possible D gene is TRBD1 (5 bases). With 5 bases removed from V and 4 bases from J, the gap between germline ends came to 15 bases. The germline CDR1 and CDR2 sequences are MNHEY and SMNVEV (reference sequence). The CDR3 spans 14 residues. CDR3 sequence reads: CASSPSPDIYEQYF. CDR3 sequence (DNA): TGTGCCAGCAGTCCGAGTCCGGACATATACGAGCAGTACTTC.

The chain couples TRBV5-8 to TRBJ1-4; the match to TRBD1 covers 7 bases. The germline gives CDR1 SGHTS, CDR2 YDEGEE. With 6 bases clipped from V and 3 bases from J, the junction kept 2 bases outside the gene matches. The CDR3 contains 13 residues. The CDR3 sequence is CASTGQPNEKLFF. The CDR3 DNA reads as TGTGCCAGCACGGGACAGCCTAATGAAAAACTGTTTTTT.

CDR3 coding DNA: TGTGCCAGCTTACCGGAATCCCTTAGGGGTATGACAGATACGCAGTATTTT. Amino acids: CASLPESLRGMTDTQYF. This chain joins TRBV18 and TRBJ2-3; tentatively, D is TRBD1 (5 bases). Between the trimmed V and J ends, which lost 7 bases and 3 bases, there was a span of 23 bases. The V gene's germline CDR1 is KGHSH and CDR2 LQKENI. This CDR3 is 17 amino acids long.